Listed below are T cell receptor beta chains from one sample, sequenced in a study of T cells after yellow fever vaccination. TCRdb independently ran MiXCR on the 5' RACE reads; one entry per CDR3 protein. The table has 450,000 to 600,000 distinct CDR3 sequences, less than 20% seen once. Here the sequenced sample was PBMCs, taken around 5 days after the first yellow fever vaccination. The source of these receptors is a man between 18 and 35 years old who received the YFV17D yellow fever vaccine. Each CDR3 is given with its conserved first and last residue. D genes are given only for firm matches. A clone size is listed for some rows: how often the clone was seen (once, few, many), or a class if it is expanded.

J	V	D	size	CDR3	DNA
TRBJ1-1	TRBV12-3/TRBV12-4	TRBD1	few	CASSLAGQGTVAFF	TGTGCCAGCAGTTTAGCGGGACAGGGGACGGTAGCTTTCTTT
TRBJ2-2	TRBV20-1	TRBD2	.	CCAGPIVAGGTGELFF	TGCTGTGCTGGCCCTATAGTAGCGGGGGGCACCGGGGAGCTGTTTTTT
TRBJ2-1	TRBV4-1	.	few	CASSQAVGNNEQFF	TGCGCCAGCAGCCAAGCCGTCGGTAACAATGAGCAGTTCTTC
TRBJ2-3	TRBV29-1	.	few	CSVPIATDTQYF	TGCAGCGTCCCGATCGCCACAGATACGCAGTATTTT
TRBJ2-2	TRBV18	.	.	CASSPYEGYTGELFF	TGTGCCAGCTCACCATATGAAGGTTATACCGGGGAGCTGTTTTTT
TRBJ1-4	TRBV5-4	TRBD1	many	CASSLQGAVEKLFF	TGTGCCAGCAGCTTACAGGGGGCGGTCGAAAAACTGTTTTTT
TRBJ2-1	TRBV7-7	TRBD2	many	CASSPFGGAPNEQFF	TGTGCTAGCAGCCCTTTCGGGGGGGCCCCCAATGAGCAGTTCTTC
TRBJ2-5	TRBV5-6	TRBD2	many	CASSLMRGQETQYF	TGTGCCAGCAGCTTGATGCGGGGGCAAGAGACCCAGTACTTC
TRBJ1-6	TRBV30	TRBD1	few	CAWRTGQSNNSPLHF	TGTGCCTGGAGGACGGGACAGAGCAATAATTCACCCCTCCACTTT
TRBJ1-3	TRBV21-1	.	.	CASSRGHFSTIYF	TGTGCCAGCAGCCGGGGGCACTTCAGCACCATATATTTT
TRBJ1-1	TRBV12-3/TRBV12-4	.	.	CASSLTGAGTEAFF	TGTGCCAGCAGTTTAACTGGGGCAGGCACTGAAGCTTTCTTT
TRBJ1-3	TRBV13	.	.	CASSLPGVRSGNTIYF	TGTGCCAGCAGCCTCCCGGGGGTCCGTTCTGGAAACACCATATATTTT
TRBJ1-5	TRBV5-6	TRBD1	few	CASSRKQGNQPQHF	TGTGCCAGCAGCCGAAAACAGGGGAATCAGCCCCAGCATTTT
TRBJ2-3	TRBV7-3	.	many	CASSLKVQPDTQYF	TGTGCCAGCAGCTTAAAGGTCCAGCCAGATACGCAGTATTTT
TRBJ1-2	TRBV18	.	many	CASSPEPYGYTF	TGTGCCAGCTCACCAGAGCCTTATGGCTACACCTTC
TRBJ2-3	TRBV5-4	.	.	CASSLEGWDTQYF	TGTGCCAGCAGCTTGGAGGGGTGGGATACGCAGTATTTT
TRBJ2-1	TRBV19	TRBD2	.	CASSKTSGLNNEQFF	TGTGCCAGTAGTAAAACTAGCGGCTTAAACAATGAGCAGTTCTTC
TRBJ2-6	TRBV18	TRBD1	.	CASSPPGTGGSGANVLTF	TGTGCCAGCTCACCTCCCGGGACAGGGGGCTCTGGGGCCAACGTCCTGACTTTC
TRBJ1-2	TRBV12-3/TRBV12-4	.	few	CASSLLANSNRDGYTF	TGTGCCAGCAGTTTATTAGCAAATTCGAACAGAGACGGCTACACCTTC
TRBJ1-3	TRBV7-2	.	.	CASSMTVSGNTIYF	TGTGCCAGCAGCATGACAGTCTCTGGAAACACCATATATTTT
TRBJ1-5	TRBV20-1	.	few	CSALGREYQPQHF	TGCAGTGCCCTGGGACGGGAATATCAGCCCCAGCATTTT
TRBJ2-5	TRBV28	TRBD1	once	CASSSPGQGQETQYF	TGTGCCAGCAGTTCACCGGGACAGGGGCAAGAGACCCAGTACTTC
TRBJ1-1	TRBV29-1	TRBD1	many	CSVGQGEAFF	TGCAGCGTGGGACAGGGTGAAGCTTTCTTT
TRBJ2-7	TRBV29-1	.	.	CSARSPRTYEQYF	TGCAGCGCTCGGAGTCCTAGGACCTACGAGCAGTACTTC
TRBJ2-2	TRBV9	.	.	CASSVAGGAAGELFF	TGTGCCAGCAGCGTAGCTGGGGGGGCCGCCGGGGAGCTGTTTTTT
TRBJ2-1	TRBV14	.	few	CASSLTWGDEQFF	TGTGCCAGCAGTCTCACTTGGGGGGATGAGCAGTTCTTC
TRBJ2-2	TRBV20-1	.	few	CSARTGGTGELFF	TGCAGTGCTAGAACCGGAGGCACCGGGGAGCTGTTTTTT
TRBJ2-2	TRBV19	.	.	CASSIGNRELFF	TGTGCCAGTAGTATAGGCAACAGGGAGCTGTTTTTT
TRBJ1-1	TRBV29-1	.	.	CSVELYSGEAFF	TGCAGCGTTGAATTATATTCCGGTGAAGCTTTCTTT
TRBJ1-2	TRBV7-9	.	.	CASSYSLPGPYGYTF	TGTGCCAGCAGCTATAGTCTTCCCGGGCCCTATGGCTACACCTTC
TRBJ1-2	TRBV9	.	few	CASSVAEGGFYSYTF	TGTGCCAGCAGCGTAGCTGAGGGGGGCTTTTATAGCTACACCTTC
TRBJ2-7	TRBV4-3	TRBD2	few	CASLLPPERGEQYF	TGCGCCAGCTTATTACCTCCCGAGCGGGGGGAGCAGTACTTC
TRBJ1-2	TRBV12-3/TRBV12-4	.	many	CASKEANMNGYTF	TGTGCCAGCAAGGAAGCCAATATGAATGGCTACACCTTC
TRBJ1-2	TRBV12-3/TRBV12-4	.	few	CASSLVQGLPGGYTF	TGTGCCAGCAGTTTAGTCCAGGGGCTACCGGGGGGCTACACCTTC
TRBJ2-1	TRBV9	.	many	CASSAGGSSYNEQFF	TGTGCCAGCAGCGCGGGGGGCAGCTCCTACAATGAGCAGTTCTTC
TRBJ1-1	TRBV12-3/TRBV12-4	.	many	CASSLDSTTEAFF	TGTGCCAGCAGTTTGGACTCGACCACTGAAGCTTTCTTT
TRBJ2-2	TRBV5-4	.	.	CASGVGLSYTGELFF	TGTGCCAGCGGGGTAGGGCTGAGTTACACCGGGGAGCTGTTTTTT
TRBJ2-1	TRBV20-1	TRBD2	few	CSARSRTSGAASEQFF	TGCAGTGCTAGATCCCGGACTAGCGGGGCTGCAAGTGAGCAGTTCTTC
TRBJ2-1	TRBV9	.	.	CASSETGTPVHNEQFF	TGTGCCAGCAGCGAAACCGGGACCCCCGTCCACAATGAGCAGTTCTTC
TRBJ2-5	TRBV24-1	.	.	CATGRGGGETQYF	TGTGCCACCGGACGAGGGGGTGGAGAGACCCAGTACTTC
TRBJ1-2	TRBV7-2	.	few	CASKPEANYGYTF	TGTGCCAGCAAACCTGAGGCTAACTATGGCTACACCTTC
TRBJ1-4	TRBV5-1	TRBD1	many	CASSSQGRDEKLFF	TGCGCCAGCAGCTCACAGGGGAGGGATGAAAAACTGTTTTTT
TRBJ1-1	TRBV12-3/TRBV12-4	TRBD1	many	CASSLGQGVGDGPEAFF	TGTGCCAGCAGTTTAGGTCAGGGGGTGGGTGACGGGCCTGAAGCTTTCTTT
TRBJ2-5	TRBV5-1	TRBD2	.	CASSVGSGGIQETQYF	TGCGCCAGCAGCGTCGGTAGCGGGGGTATACAAGAGACCCAGTACTTC
TRBJ2-1	TRBV7-3	TRBD1	few	CASSTVGDRETDEQFF	TGTGCCAGCAGCACCGTGGGGGACAGGGAAACCGATGAGCAGTTCTTC
TRBJ2-1	TRBV5-6	TRBD2	.	CATCLGGGSYNEQFF	TGTGCCACTTGCCTCGGGGGGGGCTCCTACAATGAGCAGTTCTTC
TRBJ2-3	TRBV5-4	.	.	CASRFDSLTDTQYF	TGTGCCTCCCGGTTTGACAGCTTAACAGATACGCAGTATTTT
TRBJ1-1	TRBV5-1	.	.	CASSADRLGLEAFF	TGCGCCAGCAGCGCGGACCGCCTGGGCCTTGAAGCTTTCTTT
TRBJ1-6	TRBV7-9	.	.	CASSPRTEADSPLHF	TGTGCCAGCAGCCCTCGGACAGAAGCGGATTCACCCCTCCACTTT